A single T cell receptor beta chain is shown here with its context. These data are taken from a study of CD8 T cells in ankylosing spondylitis. CDR1 and CDR2 from the germline V gene are SEHNR and FQNEAQ (reference sequence). The CDR3 runs 16 residues. The ends were cut back, 1 base at V and 0 bases at J, with 11 bases in the middle. MiXCR was run by TCRdb on the 5' RACE reads, yielding one entry per CDR3 protein. The table records 150,000 to 200,000 distinct CDR3 sequences, over 15% of them present only once. The specimen was blood, either unsorted or a sorted T cell fraction (not recorded which). This sequence joins TRBV7-9 and TRBJ2-3, with D tentatively TRBD2 (6 bases). This sequence originates from a male donor between 5 and 29 years old with ankylosing spondylitis or in good health (not recorded which). The CDR3 nucleotides are TGTGCCAGCAGCTTAGGGGTTAGCGGAAGCACAGATACGCAGTATTTT. Protein sequence: CASSLGVSGSTDTQYF.